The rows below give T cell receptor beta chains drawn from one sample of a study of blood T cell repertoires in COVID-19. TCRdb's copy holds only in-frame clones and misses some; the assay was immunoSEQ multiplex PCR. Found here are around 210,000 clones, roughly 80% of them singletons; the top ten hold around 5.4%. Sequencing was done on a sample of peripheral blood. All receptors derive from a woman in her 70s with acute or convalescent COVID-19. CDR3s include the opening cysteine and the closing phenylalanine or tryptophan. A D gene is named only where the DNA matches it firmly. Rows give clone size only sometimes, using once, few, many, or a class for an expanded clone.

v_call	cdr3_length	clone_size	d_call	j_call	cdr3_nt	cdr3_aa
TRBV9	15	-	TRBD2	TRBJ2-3	TGTGCCAGCAGCGTGCCACTAGCGGGGACAGATACGCAGTATTTT	CASSVPLAGTDTQYF
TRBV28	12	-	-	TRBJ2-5	TGTGCCAGCGGAGCATTTGGAGAGACCCAGTACTTC	CASGAFGETQYF
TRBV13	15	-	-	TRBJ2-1	TGTGCCAGCAGCTTACTTGGCGGTTCCTACAATGAGCAGTTCTTC	CASSLLGGSYNEQFF
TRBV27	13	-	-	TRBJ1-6	TGTGCCAGCTCCGGGGGGAATCGTTCACCCCTCCACTTT	CASSGGNRSPLHF
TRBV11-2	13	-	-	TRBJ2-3	TGTGCCAGCAGCTCCTTGACGGGGGATACGCAGTATTTT	CASSSLTGDTQYF
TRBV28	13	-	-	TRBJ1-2	TGTGCCAGCAGTTATGGGCTGAACTATGGCTACACCTTC	CASSYGLNYGYTF
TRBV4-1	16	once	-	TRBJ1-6	TGCGCCAGCAGCCAAGATCTAGCCAAACCCAATTCACCCCTCCACTTT	CASSQDLAKPNSPLHF
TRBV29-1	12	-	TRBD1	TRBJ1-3	TGCAGCGTTGAGGACAGGGGAGACACCATATATTTT	CSVEDRGDTIYF
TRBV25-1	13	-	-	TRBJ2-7	TGTGCCAGCAGTAACCCGGACAGCTACGAGCAGTACTTC	CASSNPDSYEQYF
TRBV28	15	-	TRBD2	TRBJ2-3	TGTGCCAGCAGTCCTAGCGGGAGAAGCACAGATACGCAGTATTTT	CASSPSGRSTDTQYF
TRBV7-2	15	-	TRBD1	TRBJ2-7	TGTGCCAGCAGCTCCCGGAGGACAGGGGTATTCGAGCAGTACTTC	CASSSRRTGVFEQYF
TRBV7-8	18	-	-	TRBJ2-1	TGTGCCAGCAGCTTCCTCCCCGTTATGGAGGACTCCTACAATGAGCAGTTCTTC	CASSFLPVMEDSYNEQFF
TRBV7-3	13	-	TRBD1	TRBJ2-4	TGTGCCAGCAGCTCGGACAGGGGAAACATTCAGTACTTC	CASSSDRGNIQYF
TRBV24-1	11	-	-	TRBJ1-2	TGTGCCACCAGTGATGCGCTTGGCTACACCTTC	CATSDALGYTF
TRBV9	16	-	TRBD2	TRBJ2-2	TGTGCCAGCAGCGCGAGACTAGCGGGAGACACCGGGGAGCTGTTTTTT	CASSARLAGDTGELFF
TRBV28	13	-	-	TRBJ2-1	TGTGCCAGCACCCGGGGATCCCCCAATGAGCAGTTCTTC	CASTRGSPNEQFF
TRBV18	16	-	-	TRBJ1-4	TGTGCCAGCTCCGTCGAACAGGGAGCAACTAATGAAAAACTGTTTTTT	CASSVEQGATNEKLFF